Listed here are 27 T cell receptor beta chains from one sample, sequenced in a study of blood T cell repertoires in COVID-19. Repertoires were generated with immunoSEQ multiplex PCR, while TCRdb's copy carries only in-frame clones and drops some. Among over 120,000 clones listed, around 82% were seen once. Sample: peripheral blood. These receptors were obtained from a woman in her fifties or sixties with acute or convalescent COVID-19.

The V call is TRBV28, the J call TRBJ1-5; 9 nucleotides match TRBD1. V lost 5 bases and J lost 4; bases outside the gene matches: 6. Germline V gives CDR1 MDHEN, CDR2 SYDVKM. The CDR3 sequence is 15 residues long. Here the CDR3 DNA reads TGTGCCAGCAGTCTGACAGGGGGTGGGAATCAGCCCCAGCATTTT. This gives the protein CASSLTGGGNQPQHF.

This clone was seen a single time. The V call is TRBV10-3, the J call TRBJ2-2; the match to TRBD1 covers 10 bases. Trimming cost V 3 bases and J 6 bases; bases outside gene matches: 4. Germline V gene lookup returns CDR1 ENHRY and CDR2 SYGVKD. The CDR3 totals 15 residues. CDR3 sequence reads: CAISDQGTGAGELFF. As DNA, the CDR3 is TGTGCCATCAGTGACCAAGGGACAGGGGCCGGGGAGCTGTTTTTT.

The CDR3 region is CASSLMGIQFF. The CDR3 bases are TGTGCCAGCAGCTTAATGGGCATCCAGTTCTTC. The chain couples TRBV7-8 to TRBJ2-1, with D unresolved. Trimming pared 2 bases from V and 13 bases from J, leaving 9 bases between. The CDR3 totals 11 residues. Germline CDR1 SGHVS, CDR2 FQNEAQ.

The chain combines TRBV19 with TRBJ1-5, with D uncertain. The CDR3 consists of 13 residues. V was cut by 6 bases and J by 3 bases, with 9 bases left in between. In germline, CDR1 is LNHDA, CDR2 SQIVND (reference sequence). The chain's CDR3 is CASSSQNNQPQHF. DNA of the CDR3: TGTGCCAGTAGCTCACAGAACAATCAGCCCCAGCATTTT.

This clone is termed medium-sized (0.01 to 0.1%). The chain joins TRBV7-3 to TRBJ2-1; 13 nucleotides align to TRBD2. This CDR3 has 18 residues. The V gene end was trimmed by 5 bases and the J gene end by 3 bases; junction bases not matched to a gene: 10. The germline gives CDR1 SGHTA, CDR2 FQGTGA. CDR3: CASSLRGTSGTLYNEQFF. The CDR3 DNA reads TGTGCCAGCAGCCTGCGGGGGACTAGCGGGACCCTCTACAATGAGCAGTTCTTC. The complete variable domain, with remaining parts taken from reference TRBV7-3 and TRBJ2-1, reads GAGVSQTPSNKVTEKGKYVELRCDPISGHTALYWYRQSLGQGPEFLIYFQGTGAADDSGLPNDRFFAVRPEGSVSTLKIQRTERGDSAVYLCASSLRGTSGTLYNEQFFGPGTRLTVL.

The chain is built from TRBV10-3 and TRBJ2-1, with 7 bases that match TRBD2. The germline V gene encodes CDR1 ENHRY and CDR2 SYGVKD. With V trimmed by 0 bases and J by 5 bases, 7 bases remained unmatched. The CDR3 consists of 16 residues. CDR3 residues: CAISESFSGSDNEQFF. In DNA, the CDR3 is TGTGCCATCAGTGAGTCCTTTAGCGGGTCCGACAATGAGCAGTTCTTC.

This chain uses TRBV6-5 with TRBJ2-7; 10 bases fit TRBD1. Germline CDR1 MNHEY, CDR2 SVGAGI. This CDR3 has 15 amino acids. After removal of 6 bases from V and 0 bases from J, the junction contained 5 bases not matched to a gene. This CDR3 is CASRFRDRGSYEQYF. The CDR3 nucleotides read TGTGCCAGCAGGTTTCGGGACAGGGGCTCCTACGAGCAGTACTTC.

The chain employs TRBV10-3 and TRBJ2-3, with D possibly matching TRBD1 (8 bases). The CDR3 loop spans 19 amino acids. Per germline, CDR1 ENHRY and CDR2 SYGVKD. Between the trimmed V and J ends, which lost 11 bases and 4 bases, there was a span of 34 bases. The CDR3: CASIRPTGGGRHGSDTQYF. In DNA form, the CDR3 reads TGTGCCTCCATCAGACCCACAGGGGGGGGGCGGCACGGGTCAGATACGCAGTATTTT.

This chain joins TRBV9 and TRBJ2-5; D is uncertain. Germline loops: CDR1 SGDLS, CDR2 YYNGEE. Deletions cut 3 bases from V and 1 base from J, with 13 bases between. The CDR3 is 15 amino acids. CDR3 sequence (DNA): TGTGCCAGCAGCGCGTTCGGCGGAGTCCAAGAGACCCAGTACTTC. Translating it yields CASSAFGGVQETQYF.

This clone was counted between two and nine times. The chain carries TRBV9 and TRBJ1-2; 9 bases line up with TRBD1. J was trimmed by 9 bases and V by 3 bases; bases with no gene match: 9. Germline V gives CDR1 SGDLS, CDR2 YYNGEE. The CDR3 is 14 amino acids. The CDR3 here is CASSATGGQRRYTF. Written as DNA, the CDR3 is TGTGCCAGCAGCGCGACAGGGGGTCAGAGGCGCTACACCTTC.

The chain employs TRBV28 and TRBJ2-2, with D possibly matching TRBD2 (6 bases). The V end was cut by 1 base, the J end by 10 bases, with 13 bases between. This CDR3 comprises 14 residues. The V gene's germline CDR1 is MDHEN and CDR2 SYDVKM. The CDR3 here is CASSLSGGVTELFF. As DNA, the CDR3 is TGTGCCAGCAGTTTATCCGGAGGGGTCACGGAGCTGTTTTTT.

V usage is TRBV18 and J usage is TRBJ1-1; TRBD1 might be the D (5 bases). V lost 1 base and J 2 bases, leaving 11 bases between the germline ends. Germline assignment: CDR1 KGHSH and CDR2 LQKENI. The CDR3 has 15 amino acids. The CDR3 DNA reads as TGTGCCAGCTCACCACGACAGACAGAAAACACTGAAGCTTTCTTT. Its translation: CASSPRQTENTEAFF.

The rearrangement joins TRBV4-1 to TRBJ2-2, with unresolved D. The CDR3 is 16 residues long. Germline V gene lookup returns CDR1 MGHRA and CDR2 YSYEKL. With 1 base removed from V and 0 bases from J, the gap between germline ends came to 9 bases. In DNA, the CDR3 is TGCGCCAGCAGCCAAGGCTCCCTAACGAACACCGGGGAGCTGTTTTTT. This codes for CASSQGSLTNTGELFF.

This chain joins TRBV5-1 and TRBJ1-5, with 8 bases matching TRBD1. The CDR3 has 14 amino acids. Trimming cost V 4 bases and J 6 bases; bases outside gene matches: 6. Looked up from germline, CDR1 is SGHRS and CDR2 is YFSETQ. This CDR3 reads CASSPDRGGQPQHF. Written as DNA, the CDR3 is TGCGCCAGCAGCCCCGACAGGGGCGGTCAGCCCCAGCATTTT.

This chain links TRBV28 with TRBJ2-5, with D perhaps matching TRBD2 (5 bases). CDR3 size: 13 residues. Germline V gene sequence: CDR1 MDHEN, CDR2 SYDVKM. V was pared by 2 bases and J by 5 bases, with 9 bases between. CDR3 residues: CASSLGGFETQYF. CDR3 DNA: TGTGCCAGCAGTTTAGGAGGTTTCGAGACCCAGTACTTC.

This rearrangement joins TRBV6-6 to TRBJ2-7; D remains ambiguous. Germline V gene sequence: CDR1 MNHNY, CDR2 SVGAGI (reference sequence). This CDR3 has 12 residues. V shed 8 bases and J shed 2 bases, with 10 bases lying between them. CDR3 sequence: CASGISAYEQYF. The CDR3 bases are TGTGCCAGCGGCATATCAGCCTACGAGCAGTACTTC.

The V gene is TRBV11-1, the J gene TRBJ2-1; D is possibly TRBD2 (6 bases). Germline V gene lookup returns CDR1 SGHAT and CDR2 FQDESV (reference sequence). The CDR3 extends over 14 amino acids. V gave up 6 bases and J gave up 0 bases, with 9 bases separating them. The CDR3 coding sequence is TGTGCCAGCAGGGGGGGATCCTCCTACAATGAGCAGTTCTTC. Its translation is CASRGGSSYNEQFF.

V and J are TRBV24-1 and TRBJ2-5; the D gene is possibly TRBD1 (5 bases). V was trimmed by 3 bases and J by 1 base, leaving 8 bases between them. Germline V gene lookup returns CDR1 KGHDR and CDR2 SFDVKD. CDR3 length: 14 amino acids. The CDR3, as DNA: TGTGCCACCAGTGATGACAGCCGCCAAGAGACCCAGTACTTC. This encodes CATSDDSRQETQYF.

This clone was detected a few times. CDR3 sequence reads: CAWSGFYRGGYFDEQFF. As DNA, the CDR3 is TGTGCCTGGAGTGGGTTTTATCGGGGGGGATATTTCGATGAGCAGTTCTTC. V usage is TRBV30 and J usage is TRBJ2-1; 8 bases are a match to TRBD2. Germline CDR1 GTSNPN, CDR2 SVGIG (reference sequence). The CDR3 runs 17 residues. The V gene end was trimmed by 1 base and the J gene end by 8 bases; junction bases not matched to a gene: 16. The entire variable domain, with the rest obtained from reference TRBV30 and TRBJ2-1, is as follows: SQTIHQWPATLVQPVGSPLSLECTVEGTSNPNLYWYRQAAGRGLQLLFYSVGIGQISSEVPQNLSASRPQDRQFILSSKKLLLSDSGFYLCAWSGFYRGGYFDEQFFGPGTRLTVL.

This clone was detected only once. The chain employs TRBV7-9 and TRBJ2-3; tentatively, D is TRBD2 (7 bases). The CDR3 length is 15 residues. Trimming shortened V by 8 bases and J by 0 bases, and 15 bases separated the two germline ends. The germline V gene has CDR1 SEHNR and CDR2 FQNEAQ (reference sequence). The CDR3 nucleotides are TGTGCCAGCGGGGGGGGACAAACTAGCACAGATACGCAGTATTTT. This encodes CASGGGQTSTDTQYF.

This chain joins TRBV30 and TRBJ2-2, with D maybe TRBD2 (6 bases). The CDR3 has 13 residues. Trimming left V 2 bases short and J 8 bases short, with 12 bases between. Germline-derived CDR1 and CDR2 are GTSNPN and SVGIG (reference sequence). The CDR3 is CAWSFGGPGELFF. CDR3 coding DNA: TGTGCCTGGAGTTTCGGGGGACCTGGGGAGCTGTTTTTT.

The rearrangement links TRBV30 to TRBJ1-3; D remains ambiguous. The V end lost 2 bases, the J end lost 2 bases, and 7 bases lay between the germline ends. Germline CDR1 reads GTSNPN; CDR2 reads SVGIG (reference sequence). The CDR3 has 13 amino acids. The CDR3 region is CAWSITAGNTIYF. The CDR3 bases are TGTGCCTGGAGTATAACTGCTGGAAACACCATATATTTT.

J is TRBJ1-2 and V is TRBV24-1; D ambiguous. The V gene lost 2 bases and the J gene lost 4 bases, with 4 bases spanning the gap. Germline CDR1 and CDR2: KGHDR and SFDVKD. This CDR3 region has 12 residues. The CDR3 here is CATSDSLYGYTF. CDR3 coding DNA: TGTGCCACCAGTGATTCACTCTATGGCTACACCTTC.

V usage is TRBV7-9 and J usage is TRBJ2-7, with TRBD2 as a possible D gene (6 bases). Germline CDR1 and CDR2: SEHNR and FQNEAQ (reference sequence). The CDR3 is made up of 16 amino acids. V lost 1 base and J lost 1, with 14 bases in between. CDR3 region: CASSLEAGLESYEQYF. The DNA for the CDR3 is TGTGCCAGCAGCTTAGAGGCGGGACTCGAGTCCTACGAGCAGTACTTC.

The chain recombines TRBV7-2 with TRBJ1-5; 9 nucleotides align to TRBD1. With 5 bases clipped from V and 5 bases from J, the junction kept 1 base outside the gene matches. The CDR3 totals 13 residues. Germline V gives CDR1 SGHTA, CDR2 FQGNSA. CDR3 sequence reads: CASSRQGDQPQHF. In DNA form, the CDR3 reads TGTGCCAGCAGCCGACAGGGGGATCAGCCCCAGCATTTT.

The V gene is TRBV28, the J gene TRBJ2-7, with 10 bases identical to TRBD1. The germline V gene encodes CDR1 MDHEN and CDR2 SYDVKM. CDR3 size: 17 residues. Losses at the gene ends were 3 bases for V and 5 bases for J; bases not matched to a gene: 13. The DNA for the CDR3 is TGTGCCAGCAGTTTGGGCCTCTGGGACAGGGGATCCGACGAGCAGTACTTC. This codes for CASSLGLWDRGSDEQYF.

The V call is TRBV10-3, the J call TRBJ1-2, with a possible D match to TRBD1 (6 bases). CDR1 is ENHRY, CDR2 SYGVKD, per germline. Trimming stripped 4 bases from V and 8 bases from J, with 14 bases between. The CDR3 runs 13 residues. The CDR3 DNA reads TGTGCCATCAGTGGAACACAGGGTTCAGGCTACACCTTC. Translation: CAISGTQGSGYTF.